This entry features one T cell receptor (beta chain) sequence. This entry comes from a study of technical replicates of blood from a handful of donors. This CDR3 spans 14 amino acids. Germline lookup yields CDR1 SGDLS and CDR2 YYNGEE. Trimming removed 3 bases from V and 1 base from J, with 10 bases in between. This table comes from immunoSEQ multiplex PCR, and its TCRdb copy is limited to in-frame clones, with some not included. The sample holds about 76,000 clones; around 86% are singletons and the top ten take 4.5% to 6%. What was sequenced was PBMCs. The source is a human donor in good health. Some clones in this sample may be carry-over from other donors' samples. This sequence joins TRBV9 and TRBJ2-5; a possible D gene is TRBD2 (5 bases). The chain's CDR3 is CASSALGLQETQYF. The CDR3 DNA is TGTGCCAGCAGCGCTCTAGGACTCCAAGAGACCCAGTACTTC.